These 8 T cell receptor beta chains were all obtained from the same sample, sequenced in a study of blood T cell repertoires in COVID-19. The table came from immunoSEQ multiplex PCR; TCRdb's copy has only in-frame clones and leaves some out. The table shows approximately 150,000 clones, with roughly 89% occurring only once. The sequenced sample was peripheral blood. Receptor source: a human donor in a cohort sampled during active COVID-19.

The chain carries TRBV4-3 and TRBJ1-3; no clear D. With 0 bases removed from V and 0 bases from J, the gap between germline ends came to 9 bases. CDR1 and CDR2 from the germline V gene are LGHNA and YSLEER. CDR3 size: 16 residues. CDR3 amino acids: CASSQDAPFSGNTIYF. For the CDR3, the DNA is TGCGCCAGCAGCCAAGACGCGCCCTTCTCTGGAAACACCATATATTTT.

This clone has only a few counts. The CDR3 loop is CASSQGLSGGAPYEQYF. For the CDR3, the DNA is TGCGCCAGCAGCCAAGGATTATCCGGGGGGGCCCCCTACGAGCAGTACTTC. The chain combines TRBV4-3 with TRBJ2-7, with 8 bases matching TRBD2. Germline assignment: CDR1 LGHNA and CDR2 YSLEER. The CDR3 length is 17 residues. Trimming at V came to 1 base and at J to 2 bases, leaving 10 bases not matched to a gene.

The rearrangement links TRBV7-6 to TRBJ2-2; 7 bases are shared with TRBD2. The CDR3 totals 17 residues. V was clipped by 5 bases and J by 4 bases; unmatched bases: 13. Looked up from germline, CDR1 is SGHVS and CDR2 is FNYEAQ. Written as DNA, the CDR3 is TGTGCCAGCAGCCAACAGGCGGGAGAAGGGAGCACCGGGGAGCTGTTTTTT. Protein: CASSQQAGEGSTGELFF.

The chain recombines TRBV6-5 with TRBJ2-1; D perhaps matches TRBD2 (7 bases). Germline-derived CDR1 and CDR2 are MNHEY and SVGAGI. The CDR3 is 15 amino acids. V was cut by 6 bases and J by 2 bases, with 14 bases left in between. CDR3 sequence (DNA): TGTGCCAGCAGCCCGAGGGGGGGGGCCTACAATGAGCAGTTCTTC. Protein: CASSPRGGAYNEQFF.

The chain is built from TRBV5-1 and TRBJ2-2; D gene uncertain. This CDR3 comprises 14 residues. The V gene's germline CDR1 is SGHRS and CDR2 YFSETQ. The V end was cut by 1 base, the J end by 4 bases, with 8 bases between. The CDR3 sequence is CASSLPGSTGELFF. DNA for the CDR3: TGCGCCAGCAGCTTGCCGGGTTCCACCGGGGAGCTGTTTTTT.

This clone was seen only once. The V gene is TRBV4-3, the J gene TRBJ2-5; 10 nucleotides agree with TRBD2. Germline values: CDR1 LGHNA, CDR2 YSLEER. After removal of 1 base from V and 4 bases from J, the junction contained 9 bases not matched to a gene. CDR3 length equals 17 residues. The CDR3 sequence: CASSQGDQRGGRETQYF. The CDR3 coding sequence is TGCGCCAGCAGCCAAGGGGATCAGCGGGGGGGCAGAGAGACCCAGTACTTC.

The chain carries TRBV5-6 and TRBJ2-2; D may be TRBD1 (6 bases). Germline V gives CDR1 SGHDT, CDR2 YYEEEE. The CDR3 has 16 residues. V was clipped by 4 bases and J by 1 base, with 14 bases between them. The CDR3 spells CASSPEWGLNTGELFF. In DNA, the CDR3 is TGTGCCAGCAGCCCCGAGTGGGGGCTGAACACCGGGGAGCTGTTTTTT.

This clone was recorded once. V and J are TRBV6-1 and TRBJ2-1, with 7 bases fitting TRBD1. The CDR3 runs 16 residues. The germline V gene encodes CDR1 MNHNS and CDR2 SASEGT. The ends lost 4 bases at V and 7 bases at J; junction bases unmatched: 13. For the CDR3, the DNA is TGTGCCAGCAGTGTGCGAGTTGGGGACAGCCCTAATGAGCAGTTCTTC. Translating it yields CASSVRVGDSPNEQFF.